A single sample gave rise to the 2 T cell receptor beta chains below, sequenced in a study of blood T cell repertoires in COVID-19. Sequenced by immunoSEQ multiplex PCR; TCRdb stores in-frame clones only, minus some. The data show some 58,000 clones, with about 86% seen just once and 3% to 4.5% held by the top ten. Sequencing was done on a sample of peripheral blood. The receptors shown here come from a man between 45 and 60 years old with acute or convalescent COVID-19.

CDR3 in DNA: TGTGCCAGCAGACAAGGGAGCGGGAGGGCCTTCGAGCAGTACTTC. This codes for CASRQGSGRAFEQYF. The V call is TRBV2, the J call TRBJ2-7; 10 positions match TRBD2. V shed 6 bases and J 6 bases; nucleotides not matched to a gene: 11. Germline loops: CDR1 SNHLY, CDR2 FYNNEI. The CDR3 has 15 amino acids.

CDR3 protein: CASSKGDSNTEAFF. In DNA, the CDR3 is TGTGCCAGCAGCAAGGGAGACTCGAACACTGAAGCTTTCTTT. The chain has TRBV6-5 and TRBJ1-1, with no clear D. This CDR3 has 14 residues. With 6 bases removed from V and 1 base from J, the gap between germline ends came to 12 bases. Germline assignment: CDR1 MNHEY and CDR2 SVGAGI.